Listed below are T cell receptor beta chains from one sample, sequenced in a study of cytomegalovirus exposure and HLA in healthy donors. Profiled with immunoSEQ multiplex PCR; TCRdb holds only in-frame clones, not every one. The sample gives fewer than 250,000 clones, roughly 77% of which show up once; approximately 0.39% is in the top ten. Sequenced sample: PBMCs. The receptors stem from a male donor in good health and CMV-seropositive. Both conserved end residues are part of each CDR3. Fields, in order: J gene, V gene, clone size, D gene, CDR3 protein, CDR3 DNA. D genes are given only for firm matches. Only part of the rows carry a size: once, few, many, or a class if the clone is expanded.

>TRBJ1-3|TRBV19|.|.
CASSRGFGNTIYF
TGTGCCAGTAGTCGAGGTTTTGGAAACACCATATATTTT
>TRBJ2-2|TRBV7-9|.|TRBD1
CASSPTDRGGTGELFF
TGTGCCAGCAGCCCTACCGACAGGGGGGGCACCGGGGAGCTGTTTTTT
>TRBJ1-3|TRBV6-5|.|.
CASGLSGNTIYF
TGTGCAAGCGGGCTGTCTGGAAACACCATATATTTT
>TRBJ1-6|TRBV30|.|.
CAWNAGVGSPLHF
TGTGCCTGGAATGCCGGGGTTGGCTCACCCCTCCACTTT
>TRBJ2-7|TRBV18|.|.
CASSQPPYEQYF
TGTGCCAGCTCACAGCCCCCCTACGAGCAGTACTTC
>TRBJ2-7|TRBV28|.|.
CASSELGEGGVHEQYF
TGTGCCAGCAGTGAACTTGGGGAAGGGGGAGTCCACGAGCAGTACTTC
>TRBJ2-7|TRBV19|.|.
CASSISGASSYEQYF
TGTGCCAGTAGTATAAGTGGGGCCAGCTCCTACGAGCAGTACTTC
>TRBJ2-7|TRBV28|few|.
CASSRTGTYEQYF
TGTGCCAGCAGTCGAACAGGGACCTACGAGCAGTACTTC
>TRBJ1-1|TRBV7-9|.|TRBD1
CASSNPGQGSAFF
TGTGCCAGCAGCAACCCGGGACAGGGGAGTGCTTTCTTT
>TRBJ2-2|TRBV4-1|.|.
CASSQGPGLRNTGELFF
TGCGCCAGCAGCCAAGGGCCGGGACTTCGGAACACCGGGGAGCTGTTTTTT
>TRBJ2-3|TRBV27|.|.
CASSLSSRGTDTQYF
TGTGCCAGCAGTTTATCGTCGCGGGGCACAGATACGCAGTATTTT